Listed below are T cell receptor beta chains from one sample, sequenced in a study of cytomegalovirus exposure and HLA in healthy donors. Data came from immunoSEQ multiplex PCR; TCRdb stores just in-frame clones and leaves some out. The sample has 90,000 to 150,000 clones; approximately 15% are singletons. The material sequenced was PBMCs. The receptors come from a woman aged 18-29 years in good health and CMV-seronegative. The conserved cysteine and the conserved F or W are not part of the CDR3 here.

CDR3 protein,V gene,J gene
SVVAGAVANEQF,TRBV29-1,TRBJ2-1
ATSRGTGGNYGYT,TRBV15,TRBJ1-2
ASSPRGWQKKSTDTQY,TRBV5-4,TRBJ2-3
ASSLTVRETQY,TRBV27,TRBJ2-5
ASSLDGRSFSNTEAF,TRBV5-1,TRBJ1-1
ASRKDRGNTEAF,TRBV6-5,TRBJ1-1
ASAGTGTDTQY,TRBV6-5,TRBJ2-3
ASSQQGQSNQPQH,TRBV6-6,TRBJ1-5
ASSQGHRTEAF,TRBV4-3,TRBJ1-1
ASSLESGDNQPQH,TRBV7-2,TRBJ1-5
ASSYFRGSSYEQY,TRBV6-5,TRBJ2-7
ASSPTGARTEAF,TRBV9,TRBJ1-1
ASSGGRGPNEQF,TRBV2,TRBJ2-1
ASSLGPARETNEKLF,TRBV7-6,TRBJ1-4
ASSQKREGQETQY,TRBV4-2,TRBJ2-5
ASRTGAMGTEAF,TRBV28,TRBJ1-1
ASSEVGGGEKLF,TRBV6-1,TRBJ1-4
ASRGTAPYEQY,TRBV6-5,TRBJ2-7
ASSLAGKNTEAF,TRBV5-1,TRBJ1-1
ASRPSGGGYT,TRBV27,TRBJ1-2
ATSRQGGSTDTQY,TRBV10-3,TRBJ2-3
ATSGTGLGEQY,TRBV27,TRBJ2-7
ASSSQGTGLYGYT,TRBV6-5,TRBJ1-2
ASSRTGGGQPQH,TRBV27,TRBJ1-5
ASSQDRDRADTNTEAF,TRBV4-2,TRBJ1-1
ASSFRGGPLNTEAF,TRBV28,TRBJ1-1
ASTTTLAGSFTDTQY,TRBV11-2,TRBJ2-3
ASRLESQGQGDTSNQPQH,TRBV12-2,TRBJ1-5
ASSVRVTPSPLH,TRBV19,TRBJ1-6
ASAREIQETQY,TRBV5-4,TRBJ2-5
ASSVLPGSYNEQF,TRBV7-3,TRBJ2-1